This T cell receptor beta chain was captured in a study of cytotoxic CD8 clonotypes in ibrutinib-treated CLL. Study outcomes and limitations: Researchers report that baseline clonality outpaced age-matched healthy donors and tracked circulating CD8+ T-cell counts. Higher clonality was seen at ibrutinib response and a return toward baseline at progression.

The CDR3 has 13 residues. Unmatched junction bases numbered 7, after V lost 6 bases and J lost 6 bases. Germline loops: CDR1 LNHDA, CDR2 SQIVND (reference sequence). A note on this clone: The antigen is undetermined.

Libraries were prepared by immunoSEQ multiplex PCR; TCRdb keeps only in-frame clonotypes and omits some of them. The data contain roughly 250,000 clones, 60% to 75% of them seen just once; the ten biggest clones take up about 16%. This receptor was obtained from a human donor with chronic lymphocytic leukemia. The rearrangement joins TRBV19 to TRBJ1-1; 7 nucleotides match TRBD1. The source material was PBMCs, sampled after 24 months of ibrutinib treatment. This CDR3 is CASSPTGVAEAFF. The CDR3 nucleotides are TGTGCCAGTAGCCCTACAGGGGTAGCTGAAGCTTTCTTT. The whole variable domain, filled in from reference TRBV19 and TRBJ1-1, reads DGGITQSPKYLFRKEGQNVTLSCEQNLNHDAMYWYRQDPGQGLRLIYYSQIVNDFQKGDIAEGYSVSREKKESFPLTVTSAQKNPTAFYLCASSPTGVAEAFFGQGTRLTVV.